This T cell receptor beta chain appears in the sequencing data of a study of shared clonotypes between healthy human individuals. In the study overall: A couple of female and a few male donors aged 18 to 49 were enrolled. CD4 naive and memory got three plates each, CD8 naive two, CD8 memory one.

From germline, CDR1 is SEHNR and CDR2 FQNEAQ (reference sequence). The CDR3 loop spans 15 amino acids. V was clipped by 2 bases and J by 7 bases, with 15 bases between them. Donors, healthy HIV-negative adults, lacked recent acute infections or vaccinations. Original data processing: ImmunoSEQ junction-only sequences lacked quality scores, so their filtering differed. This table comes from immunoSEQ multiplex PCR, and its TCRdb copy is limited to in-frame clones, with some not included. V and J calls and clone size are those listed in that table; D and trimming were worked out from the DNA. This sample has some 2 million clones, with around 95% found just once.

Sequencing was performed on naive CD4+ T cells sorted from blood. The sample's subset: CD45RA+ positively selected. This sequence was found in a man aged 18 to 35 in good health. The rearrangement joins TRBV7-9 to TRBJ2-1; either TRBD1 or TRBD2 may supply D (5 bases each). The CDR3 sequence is CASSLREIGENEQFF. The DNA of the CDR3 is TGTGCCAGCAGCTTACGGGAAATAGGGGAAAATGAGCAGTTCTTC.